The 25 T cell receptor beta chains presented below share a single source sample, sequenced in a study of CXCR3-negative and CXCR3-positive naive CD8 T cells. It was by 5' RACE with UMI labels that the TRB cDNA libraries were prepared. TCRdb re-called the 5' RACE reads and catalogs CDR3 proteins one per entry, DNA excluded. The listing contains approximately 60,000 distinct CDR3 sequences. Material for sequencing was memory CD8+ T cells from blood. These receptors were collected from a human donor in good health. Some clones in this sample may be carry-over from other donors' samples.

The rearrangement uses TRBV20-1 and TRBJ2-7; TCRdb's D call, TRBD2, is unchecked because there is no DNA. Germline lookup yields CDR1 DFQATT and CDR2 SNEGSKA (reference sequence). CDR3 size: 13 residues. CDR3 amino acids: CSGRLAGSYEQYF.

The chain carries TRBV7-3 and TRBJ1-1; absent DNA, TCRdb's TRBD1 call cannot be checked. The CDR3 covers 13 residues. Per the germline V gene, CDR1 is SGHTA and CDR2 is FQGTGA. CDR3 loop: CASSLGGTSEAFF.

The CDR3 reads CASSEPGQGTYEQYF. The rearrangement joins TRBV6-1 to TRBJ2-7; the D gene TCRdb calls, TRBD1, cannot be checked with no DNA. The germline V gene encodes CDR1 MNHNS and CDR2 SASEGT. The CDR3 is 15 amino acids.

The CDR3 protein is CASSLPGQGAGEQYF. V usage is TRBV4-1 and J usage is TRBJ2-7; TCRdb's assignment of TRBD1 cannot be checked, as there is no DNA. The CDR3 length is 15 residues. Looked up from germline, CDR1 is MGHRA and CDR2 is YSYEKL.

The chain recombines TRBV6-1 with TRBJ2-7; without DNA, the TCRdb call of TRBD1 cannot be checked. Germline V gives CDR1 MNHNS, CDR2 SASEGT. The length of the CDR3 is 13 residues. CDR3 in amino acids: CASSATGIYEQYF.

J is TRBJ2-7 and V is TRBV4-3; the TCRdb D gene call, TRBD2, has no DNA to confirm it. The CDR3 runs to 18 residues. Germline CDR1 reads LGHNA; CDR2 reads YSLEER. The CDR3 spells CASSQEGSVAGYSYEQYF.

The gene calls are TRBV12-2 and TRBJ2-2. TRBV12-2 is shown as a pseudogene. The CDR3 length is 13 residues. CDR3 residues: CASRSQKPGELFF.

The chain employs TRBV7-3 and TRBJ2-5; TCRdb calls TRBD2, which cannot be checked without DNA. The CDR3 runs to 15 residues. Germline CDR1 is SGHTA and CDR2 is FQGTGA. The CDR3: CASSLSPGLQETQYF.

The chain is built from TRBV5-1 and TRBJ1-4. In germline, CDR1 is SGHRS, CDR2 YFSETQ. CDR3 length equals 16 residues. The CDR3 is CASSLSGAPIIEKLFF.

The rearrangement joins TRBV4-3 to TRBJ2-1; TCRdb's D call of TRBD1 is untestable without DNA. Germline CDR1 is LGHNA and CDR2 is YSLEER. The CDR3 is 13 residues long. CDR3 in amino acids: CASSLGGHNEQFF.

The V call is TRBV29-1, the J call TRBJ2-1; TCRdb designates TRBD1, a call that cannot be tested without DNA. This CDR3 spans 16 amino acids. Germline V CDR1 and CDR2: SQVTM, ANQGSEA. The CDR3 is CSVLPPGTDHYNEQFF.

The genes are TRBV11-3 and TRBJ2-1; TCRdb returns TRBD1, unconfirmable since there is no DNA. The CDR3 runs to 15 residues. CDR1 SGHNT and CDR2 YENEEA come from the germline V gene. The CDR3 region is CASSLRGPHYNEQFF.

The rearrangement links TRBV29-1 to TRBJ2-1. The germline gives CDR1 SQVTM, CDR2 ANQGSEA. This CDR3 has 12 amino acids. The CDR3 is CSVEDSGNEQFF.

The J gene is TRBJ1-3, the V gene TRBV29-1. CDR1 is SQVTM and CDR2 is ANQGSEA in the germline V gene. This CDR3 has 14 residues. The CDR3 protein is CSVRRTGSGNTIYF.

J is TRBJ2-6 and V is TRBV28; TCRdb selects TRBD1, and the lack of DNA leaves this call unchecked. The CDR3 sequence is 18 residues long. The germline V gene encodes CDR1 MDHEN and CDR2 SYDVKM. CDR3 residues: CASSSAGTSFSGANVLTF.

The chain employs TRBV9 and TRBJ2-7; TCRdb's D call, TRBD2, is unchecked because there is no DNA. The CDR3 totals 14 residues. Germline V gene sequence: CDR1 SGDLS, CDR2 YYNGEE. CDR3 loop: CASSASSGSNEQYF.

The chain has TRBV27 and TRBJ2-7; there is no DNA to check the TCRdb D call of TRBD1. The CDR3 consists of 15 residues. Germline V lookup: CDR1 MNHEY, CDR2 SMNVEV (reference sequence). CDR3 amino acids: CASSPDRGHPSEQYF.

The chain combines TRBV29-1 with TRBJ1-1. This CDR3 has 12 amino acids. Germline lookup yields CDR1 SQVTM and CDR2 ANQGSEA. CDR3 loop: CSVVGEETEAFF.

The rearrangement joins TRBV30 to TRBJ2-3; TCRdb's D call of TRBD1 is untestable without DNA. The CDR3 loop spans 11 amino acids. Germline CDR1 reads GTSNPN; CDR2 reads SVGIG (reference sequence). CDR3 sequence reads: CAWGPIGGQYF.

The CDR3 protein is CASSLIGDEQYF. The genes are TRBV12-3 or TRBV12-4 and TRBJ2-7. The CDR3 runs 12 residues.

This rearrangement joins TRBV4-3 to TRBJ2-2; no DNA is available, so the TRBD2 call from TCRdb remains unchecked. CDR1 is LGHNA and CDR2 is YSLEER in the germline V gene. The CDR3 contains 18 residues. This CDR3 is CASSRDYFFNANTGELFF.

The rearrangement uses TRBV29-1 and TRBJ2-1; the TCRdb D gene call, TRBD2, has no DNA to confirm it. Germline CDR1 and CDR2: SQVTM and ANQGSEA. The CDR3 has 18 residues. The CDR3 is CSVGRASGRVPSYNEQFF.

The CDR3 reads CASSPRGVEEQYF. This sequence joins TRBV27 and TRBJ2-7; TCRdb outputs TRBD1, but without DNA this stays unchecked. There are 13 residues in the CDR3. From germline, CDR1 is MNHEY and CDR2 SMNVEV (reference sequence).

The V gene is TRBV27, the J gene TRBJ1-2. The CDR3 runs to 15 residues. Germline V gives CDR1 MNHEY, CDR2 SMNVEV (reference sequence). This CDR3 reads CASSHRLGGNYGYTF.

The V call is TRBV14, the J call TRBJ2-2. Germline values: CDR1 SGHDN, CDR2 FVKESK. CDR3 length: 16 residues. The CDR3 reads CASSQPPGPNTGELFF.